This TCR beta chain was recovered during a study of long-term antiretroviral therapy in people with HIV. Study outcomes and limitations: After ART, diversity increased yet remained lower than transplant donor controls. Whereas controls had wider CDR3 length ranges, HIV repertoires had narrower ones. Data on ART adherence, viral resistance or therapy changes were unavailable.

This clone is a singleton in its sample. As yet, its antigen is unknown. Participants who had HIV were, without exception, treated in the United States. The CDR3 covers 16 residues. Germline assignment: CDR1 LNHNV and CDR2 YYDKDF (reference sequence). V lost 0 bases to trimming and J lost 0 bases, with 12 bases between them. Researchers ran immunoSEQ v3.0 at survey level. Sequencing was performed with immunoSEQ multiplex PCR; in TCRdb, only in-frame clones are kept and a portion is missing. There are more than 30,000 clones in the sample; roughly 80% occur only once, and roughly 3.2% lies in the top ten.

The chain couples TRBV15 to TRBJ2-7; possible D gene TRBD2, 6 bases. The sample here was unsorted PBMCs, taken 1.9 years after starting antiretroviral therapy. The clonotype comes from a man between 18 and 35 years old with HIV. The CDR3 nucleotides are TGTGCCACCAGCAGAGATCCGGTGGGGGGCTCCTACGAGCAGTACTTC. It specifies CATSRDPVGGSYEQYF.